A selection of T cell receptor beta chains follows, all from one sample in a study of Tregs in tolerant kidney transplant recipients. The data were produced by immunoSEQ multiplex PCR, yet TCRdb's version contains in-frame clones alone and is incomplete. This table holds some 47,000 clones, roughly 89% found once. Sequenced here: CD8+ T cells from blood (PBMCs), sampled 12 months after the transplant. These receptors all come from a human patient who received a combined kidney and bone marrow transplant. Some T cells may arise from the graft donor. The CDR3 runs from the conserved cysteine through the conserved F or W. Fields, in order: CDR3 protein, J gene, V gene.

cdr3_aa: CAWTLGEEQYF
j_call: TRBJ2-7
v_call: TRBV30

cdr3_aa: CASQGATGGNSPLHF
j_call: TRBJ1-6
v_call: TRBV6-1

cdr3_aa: CAIMSSLAKNIQYF
j_call: TRBJ2-4
v_call: TRBV10-3

cdr3_aa: CASSHDRATEAFF
j_call: TRBJ1-1
v_call: TRBV5-5

cdr3_aa: CASLRDRAGGMNTEAFF
j_call: TRBJ1-1
v_call: TRBV4-3

cdr3_aa: CASSLVGEGSYNEQFF
j_call: TRBJ2-1
v_call: TRBV5-1

cdr3_aa: CASMIPGHLNQPQHF
j_call: TRBJ1-5
v_call: TRBV19

cdr3_aa: CASSQRLAGAPAELFF
j_call: TRBJ2-2
v_call: TRBV5-1

cdr3_aa: CASSVGGGADTQYF
j_call: TRBJ2-3
v_call: TRBV9

cdr3_aa: CALDPDTGVYEQYF
j_call: TRBJ2-7
v_call: TRBV30

cdr3_aa: CASSEQGPLHEQYF
j_call: TRBJ2-7
v_call: TRBV11-2

cdr3_aa: CASRDTGATNYGYTF
j_call: TRBJ1-2
v_call: TRBV9

cdr3_aa: CASGRDSEGSYEQYF
j_call: TRBJ2-7
v_call: TRBV6-1

cdr3_aa: CASSYSAGGDEQYF
j_call: TRBJ2-7
v_call: TRBV6-6

cdr3_aa: CASSGGQKAYGYTF
j_call: TRBJ1-2
v_call: TRBV5-1

cdr3_aa: CASSFLTGPNQPQHF
j_call: TRBJ1-5
v_call: TRBV28

cdr3_aa: CASRPGTGGAYGYTF
j_call: TRBJ1-2
v_call: TRBV27

cdr3_aa: CASSSRTTNYGYTF
j_call: TRBJ1-2
v_call: TRBV7-9

cdr3_aa: CASSLGGGAEAFF
j_call: TRBJ1-1
v_call: TRBV5-4

cdr3_aa: CASGTSGNTIYF
j_call: TRBJ1-3
v_call: TRBV27

cdr3_aa: CASSVNPGTSGTGNEQFF
j_call: TRBJ2-1
v_call: TRBV9

cdr3_aa: CASSLQGNTEAFF
j_call: TRBJ1-1
v_call: TRBV5-6

cdr3_aa: CASSPGTDYEQYF
j_call: TRBJ2-7
v_call: TRBV7-9

cdr3_aa: CASSMTGMIEKLFF
j_call: TRBJ1-4
v_call: TRBV19

cdr3_aa: CASSRLVAGAYEQYF
j_call: TRBJ2-7
v_call: TRBV27

cdr3_aa: CASSFSSGNVAYEQYF
j_call: TRBJ2-7
v_call: TRBV27

cdr3_aa: CASSQETSGKRVTYEQYF
j_call: TRBJ2-7
v_call: TRBV4-3

cdr3_aa: CASSPVGDYGYTF
j_call: TRBJ1-2
v_call: TRBV28

cdr3_aa: CASSIWDRGSYEQYF
j_call: TRBJ2-7
v_call: TRBV19